What follows is one T cell receptor (beta chain) and its context. V gave up 3 bases and J gave up 9 bases; unmatched junction bases: 13. CDR3 length: 15 amino acids. Germline-derived CDR1 and CDR2 are SQVTM and ANQGSEA. The template, 450 to 650 ng total RNA, yielded TCR beta cDNA made with a constant-region primer. Employing slightly modified ARM-PCR, three nested multiplex PCR rounds were run, and these gave rise to the TCR beta libraries. Amplification in the first two PCR rounds was performed using TRBV1-TRBV30 forward primers and a C-beta reverse primer for roughly 9 cycles each. Via MiXCR, TCRdb re-called the multiplex PCR reads, giving one row per CDR3 protein. The sample yields roughly 190,000 distinct CDR3 sequences, 70% to 90% seen once. This sample stems from a study of tumor-infiltrating lymphocytes in primary liver carcinoma. Unsorted bulk tissue, about 17-33 mg of it, served as the source for co-extraction of RNA and DNA.

The V gene is TRBV29-1, the J gene TRBJ2-5; 10 nucleotides line up with TRBD1. The sequencing input was tumor tissue from primary liver carcinoma. This sequence was found in a man aged 35 to 55 with primary liver carcinoma and hepatitis B virus infection. Here the CDR3 reads CSVEPDRGRQESQYF. CDR3 in DNA: TGCAGCGTTGAGCCAGACAGGGGGCGGCAAGAATCCCAGTACTTC. The full variable domain, completed using reference TRBV29-1 and TRBJ2-5, is SAVISQKPSRDICQRGTSLTIQCQVDSQVTMMFWYRQQPGQSLTLIATANQGSEATYESGFVIDKFPISRPNLTFSTLTVSNMSPEDSSIYLCSVEPDRGRQESQYFGPGTRLLVL.